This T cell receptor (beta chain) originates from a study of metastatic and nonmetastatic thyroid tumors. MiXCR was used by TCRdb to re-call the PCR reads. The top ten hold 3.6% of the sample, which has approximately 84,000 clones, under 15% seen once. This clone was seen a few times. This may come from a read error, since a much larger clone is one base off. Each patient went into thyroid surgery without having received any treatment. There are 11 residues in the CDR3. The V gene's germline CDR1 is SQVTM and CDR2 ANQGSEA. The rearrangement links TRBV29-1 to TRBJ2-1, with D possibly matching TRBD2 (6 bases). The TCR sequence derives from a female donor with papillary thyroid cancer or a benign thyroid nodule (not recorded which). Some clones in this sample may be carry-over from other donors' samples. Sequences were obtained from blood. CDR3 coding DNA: TGCAGCTTTGATCGTGGGCGGGGGCAGTTCTTC. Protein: CSFDRGRGQFF.